This TCR beta chain came from a study of identifying expanded T cells in peripheral blood (dated by TCRdb to between 2018 and 2021). Regarding the complete study: Separate aliquots of the same genomic DNA pool were sequenced to produce technical replicates, and four replicates were compared in pairs. General study outcomes and caveats: Across all healthy-donor time intervals, the beta-binomial model significantly cut both the number of clones called differentially abundant and the false-positive rate. For all healthy donors, the variance in clone template counts between two-week samples rose significantly as total template count increased. Between technical replicates the binomial model flagged 0.9 to 1.5 differentially abundant clones, whereas over about 2 weeks the binomial model flagged about 15 and over approximately four weeks 19 to 20. It was expected by the authors that biological variance in healthy repertoires might increase further over much longer intervals, such as months to years.

The immunoSEQ Assay, which relies on bias-controlled multiplex PCR amplification of genomic DNA, was used to profile TCRbeta CDR3 regions. The authors' analysis ran thus. The absolute abundance of each unique TCRbeta CDR3 region was quantified after sequences were collapsed and filtered. Differential abundance was tested with two models: a binomial (Fisher-equivalent) model and a beta-binomial model that adds time-dependent variance fitted from healthy donors. Clones with fewer than 5 combined templates were removed, and a clone was called differentially abundant if the clone's Benjamini-Hochberg FDR was below 0.01. Using the form v = (b*log(k)+a)^2, the beta-binomial variance was modeled as a function of the total template count across the two samples. The source is immuneACCESS, and TCRdb retained only in-frame sequences with V and J called. Part of the clones is not carried over; for the studies checked, unresolved V genes explain less than half of this, and the remainder is unexplained. From that table come the V and J calls and clone size; the DNA was used to work out D and trimming. In this sample the table shows roughly 82,000 clones, 84% of which occur a single time. 15% to 20% of the sample is taken by the ten largest.

Remarks on this clone: This clone's antigen is unknown. Base qualities are missing; no much larger clone stands one base away.

No immune events, such as infections, were documented for the healthy donors during the collection period. Time-dependent variance in a beta-binomial model of T-cell clone differential abundance was calibrated using healthy-donor blood repertoires as a training cohort. The training cohort was composed of some ten healthy donors, 3 female and 7 male. On average the donors were 43 years old, and their ages spanned about 29 to 65 years. Whole blood was collected from each healthy donor at three time points spaced approximately 2 weeks apart and obtained from a commercial supplier. Genomic DNA was extracted from unsorted whole blood for immunosequencing. V loses 2 bases at its end and J loses 4 bases; junction bases beyond the gene matches: 1. CDR1 and CDR2 (SGHTA, FQGTGA) derive from the germline V gene. Including the terminal cysteine and phenylalanine, the CDR3 comprises 13 residues. The CDR3 DNA has 39 bases and is translated from base 1.

The sequence was collected from a person aged 18 to 75 in good health. Sequencing used blood. The rearrangement joined TRBV7-3 to TRBJ2-7; 8 middle bases align to TRBD1. In nucleotide form, the sequence is TGTGCCAGCAGCTTAGGGACAGGTTACGAGCAGTACTTC. Its amino acids are CASSLGTGYEQYF.